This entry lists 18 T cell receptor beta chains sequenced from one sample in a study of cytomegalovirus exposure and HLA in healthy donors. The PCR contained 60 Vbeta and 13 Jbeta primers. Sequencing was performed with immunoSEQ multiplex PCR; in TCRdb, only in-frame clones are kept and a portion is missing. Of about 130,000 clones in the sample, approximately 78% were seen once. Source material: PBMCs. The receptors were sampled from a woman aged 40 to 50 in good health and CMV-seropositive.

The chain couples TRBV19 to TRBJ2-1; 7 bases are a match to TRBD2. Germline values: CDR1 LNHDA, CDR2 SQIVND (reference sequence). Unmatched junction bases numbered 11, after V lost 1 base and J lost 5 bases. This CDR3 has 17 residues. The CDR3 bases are TGTGCCAGTAGTATAGTCCTCGGGGGGAGATTCAACAATGAGCAGTTCTTC. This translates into CASSIVLGGRFNNEQFF.

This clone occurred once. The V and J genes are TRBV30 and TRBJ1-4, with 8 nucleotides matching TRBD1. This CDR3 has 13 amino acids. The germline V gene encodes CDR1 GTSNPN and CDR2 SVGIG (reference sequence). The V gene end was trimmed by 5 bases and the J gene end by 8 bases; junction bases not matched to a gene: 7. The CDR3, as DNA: TGTGCCTGGGACAGGGGCTTCTCCGAAAAACTGTTTTTT. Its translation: CAWDRGFSEKLFF.

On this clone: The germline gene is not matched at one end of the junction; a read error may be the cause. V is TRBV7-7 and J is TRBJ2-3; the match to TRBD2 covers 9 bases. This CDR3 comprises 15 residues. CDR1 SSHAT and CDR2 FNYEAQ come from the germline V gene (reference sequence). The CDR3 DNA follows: TGTGCTAGCAGCACATCTAGCGGGGTCACAGATACGCAGTATTTT. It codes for CASSTSSGVTDTQYF. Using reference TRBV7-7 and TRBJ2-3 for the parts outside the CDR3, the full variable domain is GAGVSQSPRYKVTKRGQDVTLRCDPISSHATLYWYQQALGQGPEFLTYFNYEAQPDKSGLPSDRFSAERPEGSISTLTIQRTEQRDSAMYRCASSTSSGVTDTQYFGPGTRLTVL.

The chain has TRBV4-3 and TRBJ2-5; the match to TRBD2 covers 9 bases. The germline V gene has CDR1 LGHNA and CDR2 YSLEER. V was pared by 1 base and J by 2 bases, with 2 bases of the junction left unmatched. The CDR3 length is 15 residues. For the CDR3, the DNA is TGCGCCAGCAGCCAAGGACTAGCGGTTCAAGAGACCCAGTACTTC. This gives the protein CASSQGLAVQETQYF.

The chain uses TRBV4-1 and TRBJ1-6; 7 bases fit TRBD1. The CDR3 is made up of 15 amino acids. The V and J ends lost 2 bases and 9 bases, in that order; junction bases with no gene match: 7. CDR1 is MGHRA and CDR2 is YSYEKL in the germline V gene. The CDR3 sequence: CASSQQGQEVSPLHF. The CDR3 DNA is TGCGCCAGCAGCCAACAAGGACAGGAAGTTTCACCCCTCCACTTT.

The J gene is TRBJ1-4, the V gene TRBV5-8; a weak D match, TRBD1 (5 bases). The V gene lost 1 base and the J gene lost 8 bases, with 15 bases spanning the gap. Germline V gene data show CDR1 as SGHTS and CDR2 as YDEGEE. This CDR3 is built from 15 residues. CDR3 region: CASSLMKFGGEKLFF. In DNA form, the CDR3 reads TGTGCCAGCAGCTTGATGAAGTTCGGGGGAGAAAAACTGTTTTTT.

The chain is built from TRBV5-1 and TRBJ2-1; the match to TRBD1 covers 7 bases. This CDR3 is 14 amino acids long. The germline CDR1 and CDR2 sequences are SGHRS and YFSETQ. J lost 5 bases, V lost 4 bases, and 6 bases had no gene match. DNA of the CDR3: TGCGCCAGCAGCCCGTACAGGGGTGACAATGAGCAGTTCTTC. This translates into CASSPYRGDNEQFF.

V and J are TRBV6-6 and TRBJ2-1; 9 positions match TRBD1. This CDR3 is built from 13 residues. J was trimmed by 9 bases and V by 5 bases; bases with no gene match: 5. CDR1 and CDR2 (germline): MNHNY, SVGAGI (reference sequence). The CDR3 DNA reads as TGTGCCAGCAGTCCAACAGGGGGCGGTGAGCAGTTCTTC. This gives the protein CASSPTGGGEQFF.

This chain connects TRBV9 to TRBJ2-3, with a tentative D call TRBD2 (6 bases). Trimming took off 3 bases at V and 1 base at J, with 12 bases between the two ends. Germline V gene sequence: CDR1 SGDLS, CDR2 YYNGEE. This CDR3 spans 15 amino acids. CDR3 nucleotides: TGTGCCAGCAGCGGGGGGAGGCTTGGCACAGATACGCAGTATTTT. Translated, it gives CASSGGRLGTDTQYF.

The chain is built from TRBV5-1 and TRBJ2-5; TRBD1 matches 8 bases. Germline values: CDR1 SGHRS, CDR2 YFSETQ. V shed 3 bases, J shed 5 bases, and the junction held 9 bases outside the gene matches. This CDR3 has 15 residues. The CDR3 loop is CASSWTGSGWETQYF. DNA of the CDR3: TGCGCCAGCAGCTGGACAGGGTCGGGGTGGGAGACCCAGTACTTC.

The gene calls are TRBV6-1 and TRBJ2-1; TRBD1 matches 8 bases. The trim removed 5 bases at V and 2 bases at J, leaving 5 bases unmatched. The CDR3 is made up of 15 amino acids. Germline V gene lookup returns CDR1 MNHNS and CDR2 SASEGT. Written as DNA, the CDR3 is TGTGCCAGCAGTAAAACAGGGGGTACCTACAATGAGCAGTTCTTC. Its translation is CASSKTGGTYNEQFF.

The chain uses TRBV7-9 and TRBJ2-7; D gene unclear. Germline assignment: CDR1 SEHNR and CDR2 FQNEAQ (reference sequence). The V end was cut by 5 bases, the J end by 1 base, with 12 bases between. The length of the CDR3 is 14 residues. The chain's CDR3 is CASSPPGGSYEQYF. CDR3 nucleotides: TGTGCCAGCAGCCCCCCCGGCGGATCCTACGAGCAGTACTTC.

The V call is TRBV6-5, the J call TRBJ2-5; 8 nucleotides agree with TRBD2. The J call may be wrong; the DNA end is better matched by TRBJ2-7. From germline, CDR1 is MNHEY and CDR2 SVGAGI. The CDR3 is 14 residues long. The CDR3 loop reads CASRLAGNAYEQYF. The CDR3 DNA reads TGTGCCAGCAGATTAGCGGGAAACGCCTACGAGCAGTACTTC.

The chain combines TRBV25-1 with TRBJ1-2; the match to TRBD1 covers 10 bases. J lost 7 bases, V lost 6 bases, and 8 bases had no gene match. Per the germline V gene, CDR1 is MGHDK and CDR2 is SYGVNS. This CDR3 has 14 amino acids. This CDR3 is CASRRTGGIAGYTF. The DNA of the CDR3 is TGTGCCAGCAGACGGACAGGGGGAATAGCTGGCTACACCTTC.

The CDR3 here is CASTKREQGLGNTIYF. The CDR3, as DNA: TGTGCCAGCACCAAAAGAGAACAGGGGTTAGGAAACACCATATATTTT. V usage is TRBV5-6 and J usage is TRBJ1-3; TRBD1 matches at 7 bases. From germline, CDR1 is SGHDT and CDR2 YYEEEE. V dropped 6 bases and J dropped 4; count of bases not matched to a gene: 13. CDR3 length: 16 amino acids.

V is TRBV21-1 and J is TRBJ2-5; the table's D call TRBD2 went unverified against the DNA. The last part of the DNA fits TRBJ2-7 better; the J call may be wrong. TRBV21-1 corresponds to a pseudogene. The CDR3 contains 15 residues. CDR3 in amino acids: CASSKAASGGYEQYF. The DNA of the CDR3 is TGTGCCAGCAGCAAAGCAGCTAGCGGAGGTTACGAGCAGTACTTC.

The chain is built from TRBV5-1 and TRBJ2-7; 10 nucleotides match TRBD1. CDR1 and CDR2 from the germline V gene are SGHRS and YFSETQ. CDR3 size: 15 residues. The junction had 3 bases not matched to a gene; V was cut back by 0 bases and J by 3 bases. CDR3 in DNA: TGCGCCAGCAGCTTGGATCGGACAGGGGGCTACGAGCAGTACTTC. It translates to CASSLDRTGGYEQYF. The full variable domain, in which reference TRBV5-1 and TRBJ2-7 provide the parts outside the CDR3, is KAGVTQTPRYLIKTRGQQVTLSCSPISGHRSVSWYQQTPGQGLQFLFEYFSETQRNKGNFPGRFSGRQFSNSRSEMNVSTLELGDSALYLCASSLDRTGGYEQYFGPGTRLTVT.

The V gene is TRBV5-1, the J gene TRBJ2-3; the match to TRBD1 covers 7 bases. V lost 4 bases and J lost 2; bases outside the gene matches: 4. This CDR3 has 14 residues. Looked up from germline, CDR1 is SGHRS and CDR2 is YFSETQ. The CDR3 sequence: CASSPDRATDTQYF. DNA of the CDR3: TGCGCCAGCAGCCCTGACAGGGCCACAGATACGCAGTATTTT. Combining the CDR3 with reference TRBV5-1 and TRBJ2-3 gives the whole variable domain KAGVTQTPRYLIKTRGQQVTLSCSPISGHRSVSWYQQTPGQGLQFLFEYFSETQRNKGNFPGRFSGRQFSNSRSEMNVSTLELGDSALYLCASSPDRATDTQYFGPGTRLTVL.